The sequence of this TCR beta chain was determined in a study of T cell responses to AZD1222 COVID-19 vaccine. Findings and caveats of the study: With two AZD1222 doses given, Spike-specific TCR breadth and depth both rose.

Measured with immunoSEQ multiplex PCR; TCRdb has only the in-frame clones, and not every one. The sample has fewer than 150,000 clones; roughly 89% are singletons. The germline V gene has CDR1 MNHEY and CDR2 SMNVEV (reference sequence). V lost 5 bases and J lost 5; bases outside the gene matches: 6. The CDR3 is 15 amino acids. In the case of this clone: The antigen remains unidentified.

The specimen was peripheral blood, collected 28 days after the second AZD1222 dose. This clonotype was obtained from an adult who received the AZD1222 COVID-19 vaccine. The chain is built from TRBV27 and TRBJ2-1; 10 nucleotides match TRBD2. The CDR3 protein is CASSPLAGEHNEQFF. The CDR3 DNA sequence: TGTGCCAGCAGTCCGCTAGCGGGAGAACACAATGAGCAGTTCTTC.